This record covers a single TCR beta chain. As originally analysed: Estimation of nucleated cell counts relied on the amplification of reference gene primers. Clones were sequenced by immunoSEQ multiplex PCR, and TCRdb holds only the in-frame ones, with some missing. The DNA was the basis for D and trimming; V, J and clone size are from that table. The table includes a few hundred thousand clones, 85% detected once. This sample stems from a study of blood T cell repertoires in COVID-19. About the study: The origin of the acute and convalescent COVID-19 samples was the United States, Italy and Spain.

Germline CDR1 is SGHRS and CDR2 is YFSETQ. There are 16 residues in the CDR3. V gave up 3 bases and J gave up 4 bases; unmatched junction bases: 9. The specimen sequenced was PBMCs or T cells enriched from blood (not recorded which). The receptor comes from a man in his forties who had recovered from COVID-19. The rearrangement joins TRBV5-1 to TRBJ2-3, with 9 bases aligning to TRBD2. CDR3: CASSSGPSGTADTQYF. CDR3 nucleotide sequence: TGCGCCAGCAGCTCGGGGCCTAGCGGGACGGCAGATACGCAGTATTTT. Filled out from reference TRBV5-1 and TRBJ2-3, the complete variable domain reads KAGVTQTPRYLIKTRGQQVTLSCSPISGHRSVSWYQQTPGQGLQFLFEYFSETQRNKGNFPGRFSGRQFSNSRSEMNVSTLELGDSALYLCASSSGPSGTADTQYFGPGTRLTVL.